The T cell receptor beta chain described here comes from a study of OX40 agonist ivuxolimab in advanced cancers. Study-level results: The 0.1-3.0 mg/kg partial responders had among the lowest clonal expansion.

There are 16 residues in the CDR3. Germline V CDR1 and CDR2: ENHRY, SYGVKD. V dropped 3 bases and J dropped 6; count of bases not matched to a gene: 10. The count of this clone is one. No antigen is known for it. Measured with immunoSEQ multiplex PCR; TCRdb has only the in-frame clones, and not every one. Here the sample spans tens of thousands of clones, about nine tenths being singletons. Sequences were derived from CD4+ or CD8+ T cells sorted from blood, sampled in a trial of the OX40 agonist ivuxolimab. The receptor's source is an adult with an advanced solid tumor such as melanoma, head and neck, liver or kidney cancer. V is TRBV10-3 and J is TRBJ1-5; 8 bases match TRBD1. DNA for the CDR3: TGTGCCATCAGTGAAAGTCTTCCAGGGGGCGGTCAGCCCCAGCATTTT. This codes for CAISESLPGGGQPQHF.